This T cell receptor (beta chain) is from a study of OX40 agonist ivuxolimab in advanced cancers. Study overall: Patients took ivuxolimab, an agonistic anti-OX40 (CD134) antibody.

Exclusion of a patient followed from autoimmune disease history or systemic immunosuppression. The timepoints at which blood was sampled were baseline, cycle 4 day 1, and cycle 7 day 1. Clones were read by immunoSEQ multiplex PCR, and TCRdb kept only the in-frame ones, dropping some. The sample holds over 80,000 clones, roughly 90% seen once. The germline CDR1 and CDR2 sequences are MNHNS and SASEGT. This CDR3 is 13 amino acids long. The germline V and J ends were trimmed by 11 bases and 0 bases, with 11 bases remaining between them. J is TRBJ1-5 and V is TRBV6-1; no firm D call. The receptor comes from an adult with an advanced solid tumor such as melanoma, head and neck, liver or kidney cancer. This specimen consisted of CD4+ or CD8+ T cells sorted from blood, obtained in a trial of the OX40 agonist ivuxolimab. The CDR3 here is CAATTYSNQPQHF. CDR3 in DNA: TGTGCCGCGACGACCTATAGCAATCAGCCCCAGCATTTT.